The 24 T cell receptor beta chains below all came from one sample that was sequenced in a study of T cells in Graves' hyperthyroidism and ophthalmopathy. Authors of the study amplified TCR beta CDR3 regions from RNA transcripts. First-round RT-PCR of the TCR CDR3 relied on the HTBI primer set. Each CDR3 protein gets one entry after TCRdb re-called the multiplex PCR reads with MiXCR. The table has fewer than 400,000 distinct CDR3 sequences, 20% to 25% seen once. Source material: blood. All receptors come from a man in his fifties with Graves' hyperthyroidism.

The chain recombines TRBV28 with TRBJ2-7, with a tentative D call TRBD1 (6 bases). The germline V gene has CDR1 MDHEN and CDR2 SYDVKM. The V end lost 6 bases, the J end lost 3 bases, and 18 bases lay between the germline ends. CDR3 length: 15 amino acids. This CDR3 is CASSRKPGQNYEQYF. Here the CDR3 DNA reads TGTGCCAGCAGCCGTAAACCGGGACAAAACTACGAGCAGTACTTC. Variable domain in full (rest from reference TRBV28 and TRBJ2-7): DVKVTQSSRYLVKRTGEKVFLECVQDMDHENMFWYRQDPGLGLRLIYFSYDVKMKEKGDIPEGYSVSREKKERFSLILESASTNQTSMYLCASSRKPGQNYEQYFGPGTRLTVT.

This clonotype was detected ten times or more. Here the CDR3 reads CASTLLAGGSYNEQFF. Here the CDR3 DNA reads TGTGCCAGCACCCTTCTAGCGGGAGGCTCCTACAATGAGCAGTTCTTC. The gene calls are TRBV28 and TRBJ2-1; 11 nucleotides agree with TRBD2. V lost 7 bases and J lost 0; bases outside the gene matches: 5. In germline, CDR1 is MDHEN, CDR2 SYDVKM. This CDR3 has 16 residues.

The table lists this clonotype with a few counts. The chain joins TRBV5-5 to TRBJ1-2; D unresolved. The ends were cut back, 3 bases at V and 4 bases at J, with 16 bases in the middle. Germline values: CDR1 SGHKS, CDR2 YYEKEE (reference sequence). The CDR3 runs to 15 residues. In DNA form, the CDR3 reads TGTGCCAGCAGCTCGAACCGTGGGGATGGCTATGGCTACACCTTC. Translation gives CASSSNRGDGYGYTF.

The table lists this clonotype with many counts. The V gene is TRBV18, the J gene TRBJ2-5, with 8 bases lining up with TRBD1. Trimming removed 6 bases from V and 4 bases from J; junction bases left unmatched: 4. Germline V gene sequence: CDR1 KGHSH, CDR2 LQKENI. CDR3 size: 13 residues. DNA for the CDR3: TGTGCCAGCTCCCCCAGGGGGCGAGAGACCCAGTACTTC. Translation: CASSPRGRETQYF.

This sequence joins TRBV18 and TRBJ1-5; tentatively, D is TRBD1 (5 bases). V was cut by 5 bases and J by 7 bases, with 12 bases left in between. CDR3 length: 13 amino acids. Germline V gives CDR1 KGHSH, CDR2 LQKENI. The DNA for the CDR3 is TGTGCCAGCTCAGGGGCGGGCGGGCAGCCCCAGCATTTT. Its protein product is CASSGAGGQPQHF.

Concerning this clonotype: The junction shows a germline mismatch at one end, possibly a read error. The chain links TRBV15 to TRBJ2-3, with D possibly matching TRBD1 (5 bases). The CDR3 is 15 amino acids. The germline V gene encodes CDR1 LNHNV and CDR2 YYDKDF (reference sequence). The CDR3 sequence: CATSPSGGNTGTQYF. The CDR3 region has the DNA TGTGCCACCAGCCCATCGGGCGGAAACACAGGTACGCAGTATTTT.

CDR3 coding DNA: TGTGCCAGCAGCTTAGATACGGTGAGCACAGATACGCAGTATTTT. Residues: CASSLDTVSTDTQYF. The chain has TRBV5-4 and TRBJ2-3; D not resolved. The CDR3 has 15 amino acids. Between the trimmed V and J ends, which lost 2 bases and 0 bases, there was a span of 10 bases. Germline CDR1 is SGHNT and CDR2 is YYREEE (reference sequence). Looking up the rest from reference TRBV5-4 and TRBJ2-3 gives the full variable domain: ETGVTQSPTHLIKTRGQQVTLRCSSQSGHNTVSWYQQALGQGPQFIFQYYREEENGRGNFPPRFSGLQFPNYSSELNVNALELDDSALYLCASSLDTVSTDTQYFGPGTRLTVL.

This chain joins TRBV5-5 and TRBJ2-7; D may be TRBD2 (5 bases). The CDR3 length is 14 residues. CDR1 SGHKS and CDR2 YYEKEE come from the germline V gene (reference sequence). V was trimmed by 2 bases and J by 1 base, leaving 10 bases between them. CDR3 sequence (DNA): TGTGCCAGCAGCTTTGTGGACTTGTCCTACGAGCAGTACTTC. It codes for CASSFVDLSYEQYF. Together with reference TRBV5-5 and TRBJ2-7, the CDR3 gives the full variable domain: DAGVTQSPTHLIKTRGQQVTLRCSPISGHKSVSWYQQVLGQGPQFIFQYYEKEERGRGNFPDRFSARQFPNYSSELNVNALLLGDSALYLCASSFVDLSYEQYFGPGTRLTVT.

This clonotype was counted many times. The genes are TRBV28 and TRBJ2-5; a weak D match, TRBD2 (7 bases). Germline loops: CDR1 MDHEN, CDR2 SYDVKM. The CDR3 is 14 amino acids. V was cut by 4 bases and J by 2 bases, with 11 bases left in between. CDR3 sequence reads: CASSSGGTQETQYF. CDR3 coding DNA: TGTGCCAGCAGTTCCGGGGGGACACAAGAGACCCAGTACTTC.

The table lists this clonotype with a few counts. The chain links TRBV27 to TRBJ2-1; TRBD2 matches at 8 bases. This CDR3 is 15 amino acids long. Germline V lookup: CDR1 MNHEY, CDR2 SMNVEV (reference sequence). V lost 6 bases to trimming and J lost 2 bases; unmatched junction nucleotides: 6. The CDR3 sequence is CASRLSGSTYNEQFF. The CDR3 DNA reads TGTGCCAGCAGACTAAGCGGGAGTACCTACAATGAGCAGTTCTTC.

This clonotype was picked up a small number of times. The chain employs TRBV7-9 and TRBJ2-1, with D uncertain. From germline, CDR1 is SEHNR and CDR2 FQNEAQ (reference sequence). This CDR3 contains 14 residues. Trimming pared 4 bases from V and 9 bases from J, leaving 16 bases between. CDR3 loop: CASSSKWVEIEQFF. The CDR3 coding sequence is TGTGCCAGCAGCTCGAAATGGGTGGAGATTGAGCAGTTCTTC.

V is TRBV3-1 and J is TRBJ2-7, with D possibly matching TRBD2 (6 bases). Trimming removed 5 bases at V and 5 bases at J, with 19 bases between. The CDR3 runs 15 residues. Germline V lookup: CDR1 LGHDT, CDR2 YNNKEL (reference sequence). The CDR3 spells CASSSPSAGGHEQYF. DNA for the CDR3: TGTGCCAGCAGCTCACCTAGCGCCGGAGGGCACGAGCAGTACTTC.

The chain carries TRBV15 and TRBJ2-3; no clear D. Trimming left V 0 bases short and J 5 bases short, with 6 bases between. This CDR3 has 13 residues. Looked up from germline, CDR1 is LNHNV and CDR2 is YYDKDF (reference sequence). CDR3 DNA: TGTGCCACCAGCAGAGATTCCCGAGATACGCAGTATTTT. It yields the protein CATSRDSRDTQYF.

Concerning this clonotype itself: A much larger clonotype is one base distant, so this may be a read error. The final CDR3 position lacks the conserved phenylalanine or tryptophan, pointing to a likely read error. This rearrangement joins TRBV7-6 to TRBJ2-7; 8 nucleotides line up with TRBD2. Per the germline V gene, CDR1 is SGHVS and CDR2 is FNYEAQ. The CDR3 runs to 14 residues. After removal of 5 bases from V and 4 bases from J, the junction contained 7 bases not matched to a gene. In DNA form, the CDR3 reads TGTGCCAGCAGCCCGGGACGGGGGGGATACGAGCAGTACCTC. Translated, it gives CASSPGRGGYEQYL.

The CDR3 region is CASSPLRGPSDGYTF. For the CDR3, the DNA is TGTGCCAGCTCTCCTCTACGGGGGCCCTCTGATGGCTACACCTTC. J is TRBJ1-2 and V is TRBV18, with D perhaps matching TRBD1 (6 bases). Germline assignment: CDR1 KGHSH and CDR2 LQKENI. The CDR3 totals 15 residues. V dropped 6 bases and J dropped 6 bases, with 20 bases sitting between them.

This clonotype has a handful of counts. The rearrangement uses TRBV6-1 and TRBJ1-5; D might be TRBD1 (6 bases). Germline lookup yields CDR1 MNHNS and CDR2 SASEGT. The CDR3 is 16 amino acids. Trimming cost V 0 bases and J 2 bases, with 11 bases left between them. The CDR3 sequence: CASSEAGGLGNQPQHF. For the CDR3, the DNA is TGTGCCAGCAGTGAAGCGGGGGGCCTCGGCAATCAGCCCCAGCATTTT.

This clonotype showed up just a few times. The chain couples TRBV28 to TRBJ2-1; 9 positions agree with TRBD1. Trimming cost V 4 bases and J 9 bases; bases outside gene matches: 7. The CDR3 sequence is 14 residues long. The germline gives CDR1 MDHEN, CDR2 SYDVKM. The CDR3 is CASSSNTGGVEQFF. The CDR3 nucleotides are TGTGCCAGCAGTTCGAATACAGGGGGCGTTGAGCAGTTCTTC.

This clonotype has a handful of counts. The chain employs TRBV12-3 or TRBV12-4 and TRBJ1-1; possible D gene TRBD1, 6 bases. The CDR3 runs to 14 residues. V gave up 1 base and J gave up 5 bases, with 11 bases separating them. Here the CDR3 DNA reads TGTGCCAGCAGTTTAGGGCACAGGGAAACTGAAGCTTTCTTT. Translated: CASSLGHRETEAFF.

The chain joins TRBV7-2 to TRBJ2-3; possibly TRBD2 for D (6 bases). Germline V gene lookup returns CDR1 SGHTA and CDR2 FQGNSA. The CDR3 spans 15 residues. V dropped 3 bases and J dropped 6 bases, with 16 bases sitting between them. CDR3 amino acids: CASSLGGTLKDTQYF. The CDR3 DNA follows: TGTGCCAGCAGCTTGGGCGGGACCCTGAAGGATACGCAGTATTTT.

The chain has TRBV29-1 and TRBJ2-1; 9 bases match TRBD2. CDR3 length: 15 residues. The germline gives CDR1 SQVTM, CDR2 ANQGSEA. Trimming removed 7 bases from V and 2 bases from J; junction bases left unmatched: 9. The CDR3 DNA sequence: TGCAGCGCAACGGGGCTAGCGGGGACCTACAATGAGCAGTTCTTC. Translation: CSATGLAGTYNEQFF.

J is TRBJ2-7 and V is TRBV6-2 or TRBV6-3; perhaps D is TRBD1 or TRBD2 (7 bases each). V lost 4 bases and J lost 3, with 19 bases in between. Germline V gene lookup returns CDR1 MNHEY and CDR2 SVGEGT. This CDR3 spans 16 amino acids. The CDR3 nucleotides are TGTGCCAGCAGTTCATCCTTGACAGGGAGGGTCTACGAGCAGTACTTC. Protein product: CASSSSLTGRVYEQYF.

This clonotype was observed a handful of times. The chain joins TRBV29-1 to TRBJ2-3; perhaps TRBD1 as D (6 bases). The CDR3 covers 17 residues. The V gene lost 0 bases and the J gene lost 1 base, with 17 bases spanning the gap. The germline CDR1 and CDR2 sequences are SQVTM and ANQGSEA. The CDR3 coding sequence is TGCAGCGTTGAAGATCCGCGACAGGCTGTAGGCACAGATACGCAGTATTTT. Residues: CSVEDPRQAVGTDTQYF.

With respect to this clonotype: The CDR3 end shows no conserved phenylalanine or tryptophan, and so a read error is likely. The J gene is TRBJ1-1, the V gene TRBV7-3; no firm D call. Trimming removed 2 bases from V and 4 bases from J, with 8 bases in between. Germline V gene data show CDR1 as SGHTA and CDR2 as FQGTGA. The CDR3 has 13 amino acids. This chain's CDR3 is CASSLGSFTEAFL. The CDR3 DNA follows: TGTGCCAGCAGCTTAGGCTCTTTCACTGAAGCTTTCCTT.

This clonotype was observed a few times. The chain uses TRBV20-1 and TRBJ1-1; D unclear. V lost 6 bases and J 1 base, leaving 6 bases between the germline ends. Germline V gene sequence: CDR1 DFQATT, CDR2 SNEGSKA (reference sequence). This CDR3 contains 11 residues. As DNA, the CDR3 is TGCAGTGCAGTGGGGAACACTGAAGCTTTCTTT. It yields the protein CSAVGNTEAFF.